This TCR beta chain was documented in a study of OX40 agonist ivuxolimab in advanced cancers. This CDR3 has 13 amino acids. V was cut by 4 bases and J by 4 bases, with 10 bases left in between. Germline loops: CDR1 SQVTM, CDR2 ANQGSEA. Sequencing was performed with immunoSEQ multiplex PCR; in TCRdb, only in-frame clones are kept and a portion is missing. Counted here are about 80,000 clones, approximately 88% occurring once; the ten biggest clones make up roughly 13%. Study results and limitations: Clonal expansion by week 6 occurred in CD4+ and CD8+ blood T cells (at 0.1 to 3.0 mg/kg).

This clone was observed a single time. Its antigen remains unidentified. Sample: CD4+ or CD8+ T cells sorted from blood, taken in a trial of the OX40 agonist ivuxolimab. V and J are TRBV29-1 and TRBJ2-2, with D perhaps TRBD1 or TRBD2 (5 bases each). This receptor was obtained from an adult with an advanced solid tumor such as melanoma, head and neck, liver or kidney cancer. The CDR3 reads CSVARGGTGELFF. CDR3 bases: TGCAGCGTTGCGAGGGGTGGCACCGGGGAGCTGTTTTTT.